This TCR beta chain was identified in a study of Tregs in tolerant kidney transplant recipients. Some clones are missing from TCRdb's copy, which holds only in-frame ones; the method was immunoSEQ multiplex PCR. The sample has about 64,000 clones, approximately 89% seen once. J was trimmed by 7 bases and V by 1 base; bases with no gene match: 7. The length of the CDR3 is 15 residues. Germline values: CDR1 SGHTA, CDR2 FQGNSA. Comments on this clone: The antigen is unknown.

Recipients received nonmyeloablative bone marrow transplants from related graft donors, with transient mixed chimerism. Unstimulated Tregs (CD4+CD25+CD127-) and CD4+CD25- non-Tregs were sorted from PBMCs. Study-wide results and caveats: Findings come from small patient numbers and require larger validation. Tregs expanded with activated donor B cells seemed most donor-specific.

This clonotype was sampled from a human patient who received a combined kidney and bone marrow transplant. Some of these T cells may belong to the graft donor. The chain joins TRBV7-2 to TRBJ1-2, with TRBD1 matching 9 bases. The sequenced sample was CD4+ T cells from blood (PBMCs), obtained 6 months after the transplant. CDR3 sequence (DNA): TGTGCCAGCAGCTTAGGGGACAGGGCTCTCGGTGGCTACACCTTC. Translation: CASSLGDRALGGYTF.